This T cell receptor beta chain was sequenced in a study of cytomegalovirus exposure and HLA in healthy donors. Overall study results and limits: Excluded were some V segments that proved indistinguishable, including TRBV6-2 and TRBV6-3. More than 150 TCR beta chains were listed as cytomegalovirus-associated.

Only one count was recorded for this clone. Its specificity is unknown. 13 Jbeta primers and 60 Vbeta primers were used for the PCR. Sequencing was performed with immunoSEQ multiplex PCR; in TCRdb, only in-frame clones are kept and a portion is missing. This repertoire shows 90,000 to 150,000 clones, over 75% found once; its top ten account for around 1.5%. Germline V lookup: CDR1 SNHLY, CDR2 FYNNEI. The V gene lost 3 bases and the J gene lost 14 bases, with 16 bases spanning the gap. This CDR3 has 12 residues. Sequenced material: PBMCs. This clonotype was sampled from a woman aged 18-29 years in good health and CMV-seronegative. This chain uses TRBV2 with TRBJ1-2, with D maybe TRBD1 (5 bases). The CDR3 nucleotides read TGTGCCAGCAGTGAGCGGACACCAAGGGGTACCTTC. As protein: CASSERTPRGTF.